Presented here are 24 T cell receptor beta chains from one specimen sequenced in a study of blood T cell repertoires in COVID-19. The method was immunoSEQ multiplex PCR; TCRdb's version includes in-frame clones alone and lacks a portion of them. The sample consists of around 450,000 clones, 85% to 90% of them appearing once. The sequenced material came from peripheral blood. Receptors originate from a woman in her 30s with acute or convalescent COVID-19.

V gene TRBV11-2 combines with J gene TRBJ2-3; D might be TRBD2 (7 bases). Germline-derived CDR1 and CDR2 are SGHAT and FQNNGV. The CDR3 has 15 residues. Trimming took 3 bases from V and 4 from J, leaving 14 bases between them. The CDR3 here is CASSLGGRKADTQYF. DNA of the CDR3: TGTGCCAGCAGCTTGGGGGGGCGGAAGGCAGATACGCAGTATTTT.

The rearrangement joins TRBV18 to TRBJ1-3, with D hard to call. This CDR3 spans 17 amino acids. Trimming took off 3 bases at V and 0 bases at J, with 15 bases between the two ends. In germline, CDR1 is KGHSH, CDR2 LQKENI. The CDR3 DNA reads TGTGCCAGCTCACCTAAAGCGGCCGCGCGCTCTGGAAACACCATATATTTT. Protein: CASSPKAAARSGNTIYF. The full variable domain, in which reference TRBV18 and TRBJ1-3 provide the parts outside the CDR3, is NAGVMQNPRHLVRRRGQEARLRCSPMKGHSHVYWYRQLPEEGLKFMVYLQKENIIDESGMPKERFSAEFPKEGPSILRIQQVVRGDSAAYFCASSPKAAARSGNTIYFGEGSWLTVV.

The chain carries TRBV5-1 and TRBJ2-3, with 8 bases fitting TRBD1. Per germline, CDR1 SGHRS and CDR2 YFSETQ. Trimming cost V 0 bases and J 2 bases; bases outside gene matches: 2. This CDR3 has 15 residues. The CDR3 here is CASSLEQGATDTQYF. The CDR3 nucleotides read TGCGCCAGCAGCTTGGAGCAGGGGGCCACAGATACGCAGTATTTT.

The chain couples TRBV5-1 to TRBJ2-7; a weak D match, TRBD2 (5 bases). Deletions cut 2 bases from V and 4 bases from J, with 19 bases between. There are 16 residues in the CDR3. Germline loops: CDR1 SGHRS, CDR2 YFSETQ. The CDR3 sequence: CASSFTSRGHPYEQYF. CDR3 in DNA: TGCGCCAGCAGCTTTACTTCGAGAGGGCACCCTTACGAGCAGTACTTC.

This clone was found once. The chain joins TRBV30 to TRBJ1-6, with 7 bases that match TRBD1. The germline CDR1 and CDR2 sequences are GTSNPN and SVGIG (reference sequence). J gave up 4 bases and V 4 bases, and 28 bases lay outside the gene matches. CDR3 size: 22 residues. The CDR3 spells CAWNPKGYWDRQDYNYNSPLHF. The CDR3 DNA follows: TGTGCCTGGAACCCTAAAGGATACTGGGACAGACAAGACTATAATTATAATTCACCCCTCCACTTT.

V usage is TRBV5-1 and J usage is TRBJ1-3, with D possibly TRBD1 on 5 matching bases. Per germline, CDR1 SGHRS and CDR2 YFSETQ. Trimming pared 0 bases from V and 9 bases from J, leaving 13 bases between. The CDR3 has 14 residues. CDR3 amino acids: CASSLVGRGSTIYF. CDR3 bases: TGCGCCAGCAGCTTGGTGGGACGGGGGTCCACCATATATTTT.

The rearrangement links TRBV4-2 to TRBJ1-5; D call uncertain. This CDR3 region has 19 residues. V lost 4 bases, J lost 6 bases, and 28 bases lay in between. Germline V gene lookup returns CDR1 LGHNA and CDR2 YNFKEQ. CDR3 nucleotide sequence: TGTGCCAGCAGCCCGGAACGAGGGCAGTGGGTAGAGGGAGGTCAGCCCCAGCATTTT. Residues: CASSPERGQWVEGGQPQHF.

The J gene is TRBJ2-1, the V gene TRBV6-2 or TRBV6-3; 9 bases are shared with TRBD2. Germline CDR1 reads MNHEY; CDR2 reads SVGEGT. V lost 2 bases to trimming and J lost 0 bases; unmatched junction nucleotides: 5. CDR3 size: 17 residues. CDR3 bases: TGTGCCAGCAGTTACGGATTTAGCGGGGGCTCCTACAATGAGCAGTTCTTC. Its protein is CASSYGFSGGSYNEQFF.

The V gene is TRBV6-5, the J gene TRBJ2-7; TRBD1 might be the D (6 bases). Germline assignment: CDR1 MNHEY and CDR2 SVGAGI. The CDR3 loop spans 13 amino acids. V was cut by 7 bases and J by 3 bases, with 13 bases left in between. Here the CDR3 DNA reads TGTGCCAGCAACCGGGCAGGGGTCTACGAGCAGTACTTC. This codes for CASNRAGVYEQYF.

The chain recombines TRBV19 with TRBJ1-2; D may be TRBD1 (6 bases). Germline CDR1 LNHDA, CDR2 SQIVND (reference sequence). V lost 8 bases, J lost 4 bases, and 20 bases lay in between. This CDR3 has 15 residues. Written as DNA, the CDR3 is TGTGCCAGTTCAGGGGTCCCATCGGTCAGCTATGGCTACACCTTC. Protein product: CASSGVPSVSYGYTF.

The V gene is TRBV28, the J gene TRBJ2-1; 9 nucleotides match TRBD1. Germline V gene lookup returns CDR1 MDHEN and CDR2 SYDVKM. The CDR3 covers 16 residues. V was clipped by 5 bases and J by 7 bases; unmatched bases: 12. The CDR3 DNA sequence: TGTGCCAGCAGTCCGGGACAGGGTGGGGGACGGAATGAGCAGTTCTTC. Protein product: CASSPGQGGGRNEQFF.

This clone showed up many times. This chain links TRBV24-1 with TRBJ2-1; D ambiguous. The CDR3 extends over 12 amino acids. The V end was cut by 1 base, the J end by 5 bases, with 2 bases between. CDR1 KGHDR and CDR2 SFDVKD come from the germline V gene. CDR3 DNA: TGTGCCACCAGTGATTTTAACAATGAGCAGTTCTTC. Its protein product is CATSDFNNEQFF.

The chain recombines TRBV14 with TRBJ2-5; no firm D call. This CDR3 is built from 14 residues. Germline lookup yields CDR1 SGHDN and CDR2 FVKESK. V was trimmed by 0 bases and J by 5 bases, leaving 10 bases between them. The CDR3 spells CASSQDLLIETQYF. The DNA for the CDR3 is TGTGCCAGCAGCCAAGATCTCCTTATCGAGACCCAGTACTTC.

The chain combines TRBV20-1 with TRBJ1-2; TRBD1 might be the D (5 bases). The V gene's germline CDR1 is DFQATT and CDR2 SNEGSKA (reference sequence). CDR3 size: 14 residues. V was pared by 3 bases and J by 8 bases, with 19 bases between. CDR3 coding DNA: TGCAGTGCTAGTGAGGCTACAGGAGCTCGCGGCTACACCTTC. This encodes CSASEATGARGYTF.

This chain links TRBV13 with TRBJ1-1; possibly TRBD1 for D (6 bases). The length of the CDR3 is 14 residues. Germline V lookup: CDR1 PRHDT, CDR2 FYEKMQ (reference sequence). Trimming cost V 5 bases and J 5 bases, with 15 bases left between them. The CDR3 DNA is TGTGCCAGCAGCATCATTGACAGGCGGACTGAAGCTTTCTTT. Amino acids: CASSIIDRRTEAFF.

The CDR3 DNA follows: TGTGCCTCTCGCGGGGGCGCGGATGAAGCTTTCTTT. Residues: CASRGGADEAFF. The gene calls are TRBV10-3 and TRBJ1-1; possible D gene TRBD1, 6 bases. The germline V and J ends were trimmed by 11 bases and 7 bases, with 17 bases remaining between them. This CDR3 is 12 amino acids long. Germline CDR1 and CDR2: ENHRY and SYGVKD.

This rearrangement joins TRBV2 to TRBJ1-1; 7 nucleotides line up with TRBD1. The length of the CDR3 is 15 residues. Looked up from germline, CDR1 is SNHLY and CDR2 is FYNNEI. Trimming at V came to 2 bases and at J to 5 bases, leaving 8 bases not matched to a gene. CDR3 in amino acids: CASSEPDRKNTEAFF. CDR3 nucleotide sequence: TGTGCCAGCAGTGAACCGGACAGGAAAAATACTGAAGCTTTCTTT.

This chain links TRBV2 with TRBJ1-4; a possible D gene is TRBD1 (6 bases). The CDR3 runs 17 residues. CDR1 SNHLY and CDR2 FYNNEI come from the germline V gene. Trimming cost V 4 bases and J 8 bases, with 23 bases left between them. CDR3 DNA: TGTGCCAGCAGTGGCTCTTCCCCGGGACACCCCGGGGAAAAACTGTTTTTT. This encodes CASSGSSPGHPGEKLFF.

With regard to this clone: The sample holds other DNA sequences that translate to the same CDR3. The chain links TRBV12-3 or TRBV12-4 to TRBJ1-1; D gene uncertain. This CDR3 region has 13 residues. V lost 3 bases, J lost 1 base, and 6 bases lay in between. The CDR3 sequence: CASSLPGNTEAFF. CDR3 DNA: TGTGCCAGCAGTTTGCCGGGGAACACTGAAGCTTTCTTT.

CDR3 sequence (DNA): TGTGCCAGCAGCCGGGCGGGACAGCTTAATTCACCCCTCCACTTT. Protein sequence: CASSRAGQLNSPLHF. The J gene is TRBJ1-6, the V gene TRBV5-4, with 7 positions matching TRBD1. CDR1 is SGHNT and CDR2 is YYREEE in the germline V gene (reference sequence). V was clipped by 4 bases and J by 6 bases; unmatched bases: 7. The CDR3 loop spans 15 amino acids.

This clone was counted a single time. The V and J genes are TRBV11-2 and TRBJ2-5; D is unclear. This CDR3 spans 16 amino acids. In germline, CDR1 is SGHAT, CDR2 FQNNGV. The V gene lost 1 base and the J gene lost 4 bases, with 16 bases spanning the gap. Here the CDR3 DNA reads TGTGCCAGCAGCTTAGTATTTGCAACTGTTTTAGAGACCCAGTACTTC. Its protein is CASSLVFATVLETQYF.

The chain employs TRBV7-8 and TRBJ2-7; tentatively, D is TRBD1 (5 bases). The CDR3 sequence is 13 residues long. Germline CDR1 SGHVS, CDR2 FQNEAQ. V dropped 5 bases and J dropped 1 base, with 9 bases sitting between them. CDR3: CASSVRGSYEQYF. The CDR3 nucleotides are TGTGCCAGCAGCGTTAGGGGATCCTACGAGCAGTACTTC.

This chain joins TRBV7-9 and TRBJ2-1; 15 bases match TRBD2. The CDR3 has 17 residues. Germline CDR1 is SEHNR and CDR2 is FQNEAQ (reference sequence). The trim removed 4 bases at V and 12 bases at J, leaving 13 bases unmatched. The CDR3 bases are TGTGCCAGCAGCTCCTACCCTAGGACTAGCGGGGGGGCCGGGCAGTTCTTC. Its protein product is CASSSYPRTSGGAGQFF.

V and J are TRBV5-1 and TRBJ1-2; possible D gene TRBD1, 5 bases. The CDR3 runs 13 residues. With 4 bases removed from V and 6 bases from J, the gap between germline ends came to 13 bases. Germline V lookup: CDR1 SGHRS, CDR2 YFSETQ. The CDR3 DNA reads TGCGCCAGCAGCGGGACTGGAGACGATGGCTACACCTTC. Translated, it gives CASSGTGDDGYTF.